One and the same sample provided the 9 T cell receptor beta chains below, sequenced in a study of regulatory T cells in long-lasting Graves disease. Indicated time point: newly diagnosed GD, antithyroid drugs for less than 3 months. PBMC-derived RNA was used for the TCR library. iRepertoire HTBI primers and Arm-PCR of CDR3 regions built TCR beta libraries. MiXCR, run by TCRdb on the multiplex PCR reads, gives a single entry per CDR3 protein. The sample shows around 330,000 distinct CDR3 sequences, 15% to 20% of them seen only once. The material sequenced was peripheral blood mononuclear cells (PBMCs), taken at new diagnosis, from a patient treated with antithyroid drugs. The origin of the receptors is a female donor with Graves disease.

This clonotype was recorded at least ten times. This chain joins TRBV11-2 and TRBJ2-1; a weak D match, TRBD2 (5 bases). Germline CDR1 reads SGHAT; CDR2 reads FQNNGV. The CDR3 sequence is 16 residues long. The V end was cut by 1 base, the J end by 8 bases, with 18 bases between. CDR3 region: CASSLAAGAVHDEQFF. The CDR3 DNA reads TGTGCCAGCAGCTTAGCCGCCGGAGCGGTTCACGATGAGCAGTTCTTC.

Comment on this clonotype: A much larger clonotype is one base distant, so this may be a read error. The V and J genes are TRBV19 and TRBJ1-5, with 8 bases identical to TRBD1. Germline CDR1 LNHDA, CDR2 SQIVND (reference sequence). V was pared by 11 bases and J by 0 bases, with 15 bases of the junction left unmatched. This CDR3 contains 17 residues. The CDR3 here is CACKRTGLMDSNQPQHF. CDR3 nucleotides: TGTGCCTGTAAACGGACAGGGTTGATGGATAGCAATCAGCCCCAGCATTTT.

At least ten counts were recorded for this clonotype. The rearrangement uses TRBV11-2 and TRBJ2-2, with no clear D. Germline V gives CDR1 SGHAT, CDR2 FQNNGV. Trimming removed 5 bases from V and 1 base from J, with 8 bases in between. CDR3 length: 14 residues. CDR3 DNA: TGTGCCAGCAGCGTGAACAGGAACACCGGGGAGCTGTTTTTT. Protein: CASSVNRNTGELFF.

This clonotype was detected a few times. V is TRBV7-3 and J is TRBJ1-1, with 10 bases fitting TRBD1. The germline gives CDR1 SGHTA, CDR2 FQGTGA. The CDR3 covers 13 residues. With V trimmed by 5 bases and J by 7 bases, 4 bases remained unmatched. The CDR3 is CASSPDRGSEAFF. The CDR3 DNA follows: TGTGCCAGCAGCCCGGACAGGGGGAGTGAAGCTTTCTTT.

The CDR3 region has the DNA TGTGCCAGCTCACCCCCCGTTGGAGGGAAGCGGGAGTCGAACACCGGGGAGCTGTTTTTT. Residues: CASSPPVGGKRESNTGELFF. This chain joins TRBV18 and TRBJ2-2; 8 nucleotides agree with TRBD2. The CDR3 is 20 residues long. Germline V gene sequence: CDR1 KGHSH, CDR2 LQKENI. J gave up 0 bases and V 3 bases, and 15 bases lay outside the gene matches.

In its sample, this clonotype was seen many times. This rearrangement joins TRBV4-2 to TRBJ1-2, with 7 bases lining up with TRBD1. The V gene's germline CDR1 is LGHNA and CDR2 YNFKEQ. This CDR3 is 15 amino acids long. V lost 0 bases to trimming and J lost 6 bases; unmatched junction nucleotides: 7. CDR3 region: CASSQDPRRGDGYTF. Written as DNA, the CDR3 is TGTGCCAGCAGCCAAGATCCCCGCAGGGGGGATGGCTACACCTTC.

This clonotype has ten or more counts. The chain has TRBV6-2 or TRBV6-3 and TRBJ2-7; D is perhaps TRBD1 (5 bases). There are 15 residues in the CDR3. V shed 0 bases and J shed 2 bases, with 11 bases lying between them. Germline lookup yields CDR1 MNHEY and CDR2 SVGEGT. CDR3 protein: CASSYSKGAPYEQYF. The CDR3 DNA sequence: TGTGCCAGCAGTTACTCGAAAGGGGCGCCCTACGAGCAGTACTTC.

V and J are TRBV3-1 and TRBJ2-7; D perhaps matches TRBD1 (5 bases). The CDR3 is 12 residues long. Trimming removed 1 base from V and 10 bases from J, with 11 bases in between. Germline values: CDR1 LGHDT, CDR2 YNNKEL (reference sequence). This CDR3 is CASSQVQEQQYF. CDR3 bases: TGTGCCAGCAGCCAAGTACAGGAGCAACAGTACTTC.

This clonotype has ten or more counts. V is TRBV11-3 and J is TRBJ1-1; 11 bases line up with TRBD1. The CDR3 length is 15 residues. CDR1 is SGHNT and CDR2 is YENEEA in the germline V gene. V shed 7 bases, J shed 4 bases, and the junction held 8 bases outside the gene matches. DNA of the CDR3: TGTGCCAGCACCCCCGGGACAGGGGGAGGCACTGAAGCTTTCTTT. Translation gives CASTPGTGGGTEAFF.